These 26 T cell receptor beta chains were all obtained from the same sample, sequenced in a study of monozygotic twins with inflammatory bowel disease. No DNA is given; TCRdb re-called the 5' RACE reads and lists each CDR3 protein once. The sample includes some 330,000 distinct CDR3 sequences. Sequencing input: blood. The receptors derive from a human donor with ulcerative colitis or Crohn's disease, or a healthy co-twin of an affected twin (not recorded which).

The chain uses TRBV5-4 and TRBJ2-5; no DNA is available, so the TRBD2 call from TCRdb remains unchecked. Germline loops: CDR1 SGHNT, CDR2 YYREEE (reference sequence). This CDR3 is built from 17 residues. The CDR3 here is CASSPGTSGSWGETQYF.

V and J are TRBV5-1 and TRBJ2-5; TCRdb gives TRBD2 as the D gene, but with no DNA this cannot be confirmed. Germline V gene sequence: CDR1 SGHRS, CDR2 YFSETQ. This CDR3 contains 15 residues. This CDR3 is CASLDYRGGQETQYF.

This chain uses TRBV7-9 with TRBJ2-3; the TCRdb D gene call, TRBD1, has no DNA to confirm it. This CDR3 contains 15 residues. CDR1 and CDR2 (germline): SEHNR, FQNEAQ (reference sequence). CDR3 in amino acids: CASSLPRGAADTQYF.

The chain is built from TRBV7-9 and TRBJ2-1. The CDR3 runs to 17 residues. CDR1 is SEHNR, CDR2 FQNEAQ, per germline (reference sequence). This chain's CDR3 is CASSLAWSESSYNEQFF. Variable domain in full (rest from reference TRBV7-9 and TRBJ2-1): DTGVSQNPRHKITKRGQNVTFRCDPISEHNRLYWYRQTLGQGPEFLTYFQNEAQLEKSRLLSDRFSAERPKGSFSTLEIQRTEQGDSAMYLCASSLAWSESSYNEQFFGPGTRLTVL.

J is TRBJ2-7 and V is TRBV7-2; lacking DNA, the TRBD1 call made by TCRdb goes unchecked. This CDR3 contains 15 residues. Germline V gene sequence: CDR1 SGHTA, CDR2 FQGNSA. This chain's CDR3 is CASSLEGGRFGEQYF.

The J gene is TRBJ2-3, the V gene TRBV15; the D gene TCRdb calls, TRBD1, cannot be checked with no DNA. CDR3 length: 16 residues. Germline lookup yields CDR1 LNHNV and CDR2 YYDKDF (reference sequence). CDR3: CATSTSGFQDPDTQYF.

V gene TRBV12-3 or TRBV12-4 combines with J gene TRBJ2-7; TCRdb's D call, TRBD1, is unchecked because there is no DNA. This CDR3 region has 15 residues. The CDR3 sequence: CASSLGRTTSYEQYF.

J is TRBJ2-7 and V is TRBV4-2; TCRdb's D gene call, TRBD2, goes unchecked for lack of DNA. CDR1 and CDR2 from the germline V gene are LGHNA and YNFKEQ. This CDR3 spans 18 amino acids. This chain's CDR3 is CASSPGLVFSGSRNEQYF.

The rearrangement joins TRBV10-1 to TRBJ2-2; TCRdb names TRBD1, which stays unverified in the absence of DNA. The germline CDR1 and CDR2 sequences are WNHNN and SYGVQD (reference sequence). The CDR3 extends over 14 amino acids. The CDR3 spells CASQGAANTGELFF.

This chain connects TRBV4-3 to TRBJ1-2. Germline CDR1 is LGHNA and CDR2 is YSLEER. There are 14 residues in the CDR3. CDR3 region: CASSQDGAGVFTHF.

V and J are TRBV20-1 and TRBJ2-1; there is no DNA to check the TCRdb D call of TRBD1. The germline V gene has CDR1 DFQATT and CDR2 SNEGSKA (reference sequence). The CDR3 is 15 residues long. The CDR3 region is CSARDSLGGGNEQFF.

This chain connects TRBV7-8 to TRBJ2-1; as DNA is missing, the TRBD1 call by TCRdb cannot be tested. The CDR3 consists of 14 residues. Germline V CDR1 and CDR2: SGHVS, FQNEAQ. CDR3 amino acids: CASSLALRGGEQFF.

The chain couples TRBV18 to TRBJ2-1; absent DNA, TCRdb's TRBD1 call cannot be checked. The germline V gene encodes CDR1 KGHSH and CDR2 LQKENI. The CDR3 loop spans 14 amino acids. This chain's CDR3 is CASSPGQGAVEQFF.

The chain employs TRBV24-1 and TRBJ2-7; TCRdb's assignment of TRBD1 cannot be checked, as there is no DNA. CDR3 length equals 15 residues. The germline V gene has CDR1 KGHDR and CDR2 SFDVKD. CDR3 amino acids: CATSAPTGAGYEQYF.

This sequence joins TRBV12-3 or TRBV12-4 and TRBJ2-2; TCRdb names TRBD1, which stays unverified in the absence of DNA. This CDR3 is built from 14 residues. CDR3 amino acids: CASRPGQSTGDLFF.

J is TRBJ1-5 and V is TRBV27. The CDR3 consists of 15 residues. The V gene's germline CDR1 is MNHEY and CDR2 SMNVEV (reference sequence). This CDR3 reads CASSFFGRLDQPQHF.

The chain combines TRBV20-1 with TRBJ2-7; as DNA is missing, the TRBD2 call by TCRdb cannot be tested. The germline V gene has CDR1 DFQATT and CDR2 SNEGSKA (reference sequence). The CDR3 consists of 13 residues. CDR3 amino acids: CSARRAGGYEQYF.

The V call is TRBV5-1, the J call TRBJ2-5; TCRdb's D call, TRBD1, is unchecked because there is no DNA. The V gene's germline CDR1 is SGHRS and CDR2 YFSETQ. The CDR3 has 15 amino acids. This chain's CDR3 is CASSSGQTGTETQYF.

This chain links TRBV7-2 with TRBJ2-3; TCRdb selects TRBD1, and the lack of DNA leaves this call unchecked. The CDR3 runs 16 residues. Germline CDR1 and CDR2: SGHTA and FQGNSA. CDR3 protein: CASSQTGGWQRDTQYF.

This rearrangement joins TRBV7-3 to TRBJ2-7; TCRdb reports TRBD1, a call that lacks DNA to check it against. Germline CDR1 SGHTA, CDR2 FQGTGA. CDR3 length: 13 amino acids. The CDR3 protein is CASSLIGGFEQYF.

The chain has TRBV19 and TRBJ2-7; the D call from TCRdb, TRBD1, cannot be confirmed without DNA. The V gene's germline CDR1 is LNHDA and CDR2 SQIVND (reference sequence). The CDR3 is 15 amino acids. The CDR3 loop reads CASSIGDRFSYEQYF.

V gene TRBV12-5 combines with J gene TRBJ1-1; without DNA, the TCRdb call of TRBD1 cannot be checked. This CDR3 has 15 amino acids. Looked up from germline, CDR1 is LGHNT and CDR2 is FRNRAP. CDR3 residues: CASGLGQGMNTEAFF.

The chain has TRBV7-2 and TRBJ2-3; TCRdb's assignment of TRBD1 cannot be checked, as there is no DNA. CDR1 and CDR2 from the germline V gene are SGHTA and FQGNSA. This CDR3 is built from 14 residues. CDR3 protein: CASSDGTVSDTQYF.

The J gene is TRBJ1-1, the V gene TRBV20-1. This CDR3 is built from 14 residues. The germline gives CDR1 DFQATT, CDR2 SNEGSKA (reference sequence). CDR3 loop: CSANGDFQGTEAFF.

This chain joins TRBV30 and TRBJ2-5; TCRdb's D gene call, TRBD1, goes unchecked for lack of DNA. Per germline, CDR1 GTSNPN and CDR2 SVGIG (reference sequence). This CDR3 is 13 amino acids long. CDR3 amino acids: CASTGQGGKTQYF.

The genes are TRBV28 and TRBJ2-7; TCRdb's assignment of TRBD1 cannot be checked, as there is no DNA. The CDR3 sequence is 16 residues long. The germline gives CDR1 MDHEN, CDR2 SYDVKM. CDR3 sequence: CASLSRGSFGLYEQYF.